The 18 T cell receptor beta chains listed next were all sequenced from one sample in a study of neurological immune-mediated disorders. TCRdb itself ran the 5' RACE reads through MiXCR, one entry per CDR3 protein. The table shows 45,000 to 65,000 distinct CDR3 sequences, with approximately 8.4% occurring only once. Indicated time point: longitudinal time-point 3. The specimen was PBMCs. The receptor set was obtained from a woman aged 35 to 49 in good health.

This clonotype was seen at least ten times. The V and J genes are TRBV6-1 and TRBJ1-5; D remains ambiguous. V was clipped by 7 bases and J by 2 bases, with 12 bases between them. The CDR3 consists of 14 residues. CDR1 and CDR2 from the germline V gene are MNHNS and SASEGT. The chain's CDR3 is CASTWGDGNQPQHF. The CDR3 DNA reads TGTGCCAGCACGTGGGGAGACGGCAATCAGCCCCAGCATTTT.

Ten or more counts support this clonotype. J is TRBJ1-1 and V is TRBV6-5; D remains unclear. This CDR3 is 12 amino acids long. The V gene lost 1 base and the J gene lost 4 bases, with 4 bases spanning the gap. Germline assignment: CDR1 MNHEY and CDR2 SVGAGI. The CDR3 protein is CASSYYGTEAFF. CDR3 coding DNA: TGTGCCAGCAGTTACTATGGCACTGAAGCTTTCTTT.

This clonotype occurred many times. This may stem from a read error, because a much larger clone lies one nucleotide away. This chain connects TRBV7-2 to TRBJ1-2, with a possible D match to TRBD1 (5 bases). Germline CDR1 is SGHTA and CDR2 is FQGNSA. This CDR3 has 16 amino acids. The V end was cut by 0 bases, the J end by 6 bases, with 17 bases between. CDR3 bases: TGTGCCAGCAGCTTAGCGCCTGGAGACAGAGCCCATGGCTACACCTTC. Protein: CASSLAPGDRAHGYTF.

The chain couples TRBV6-5 to TRBJ1-4; D may be TRBD1 (6 bases). CDR1 is MNHEY, CDR2 SVGAGI, per germline. The CDR3 has 17 amino acids. The V end was cut by 0 bases, the J end by 0 bases, with 11 bases between. CDR3 amino acids: CASSYSRQDPTNEKLFF. The CDR3 DNA follows: TGTGCCAGCAGTTACTCGAGACAGGACCCAACTAATGAAAAACTGTTTTTT.

This clonotype has ten or more counts. The chain uses TRBV7-2 and TRBJ2-2; tentative D call: TRBD2 (7 bases). V dropped 6 bases and J dropped 4 bases, with 18 bases sitting between them. The germline V gene encodes CDR1 SGHTA and CDR2 FQGNSA. The CDR3 is 16 amino acids. The CDR3 DNA follows: TGTGCCAGCAGTGGGGGGCGGGAGTCTGGCACCGGGGAGCTGTTTTTT. It specifies CASSGGRESGTGELFF.

This clonotype was detected ten times or more. V gene TRBV6-5 combines with J gene TRBJ2-7; 9 bases match TRBD2. Unmatched junction bases numbered 5, after V lost 5 bases and J lost 3 bases. CDR3 size: 14 residues. The V gene's germline CDR1 is MNHEY and CDR2 SVGAGI. The CDR3 sequence is CASSPASGNYEQYF. The DNA for the CDR3 is TGTGCCAGCAGTCCCGCTAGCGGGAACTACGAGCAGTACTTC.

This clonotype was counted many times. The chain recombines TRBV10-3 with TRBJ2-1; 7 bases map to TRBD2. CDR1 and CDR2 from the germline V gene are ENHRY and SYGVKD. CDR3 length: 16 residues. The trim removed 3 bases at V and 6 bases at J, leaving 11 bases unmatched. CDR3: CAISEPGTIGANEQFF. The CDR3, as DNA: TGTGCCATCAGTGAACCCGGGACTATCGGGGCCAATGAGCAGTTCTTC.

This clonotype was counted at least ten times. This chain joins TRBV5-5 and TRBJ1-1, with D tentatively TRBD1 (5 bases). The CDR3 contains 15 residues. V lost 4 bases to trimming and J lost 1 base, with 14 bases between them. CDR1 is SGHKS, CDR2 YYEKEE, per germline (reference sequence). The CDR3 DNA reads TGTGCCAGCAGCCCTTCCGGGACGGCGAACACTGAAGCTTTCTTT. It translates to CASSPSGTANTEAFF.

The table lists this clonotype with many counts. The J gene is TRBJ2-2, the V gene TRBV7-2, with 9 bases aligning to TRBD2. Germline lookup yields CDR1 SGHTA and CDR2 FQGNSA. V lost 5 bases and J lost 7; bases outside the gene matches: 14. This CDR3 comprises 17 residues. As DNA, the CDR3 is TGTGCCAGCAGCCCACGTTCTAGCGGGGCTCTTGTCGGGGAGCTGTTTTTT. Translation gives CASSPRSSGALVGELFF.

This clonotype was seen repeatedly, ten times or more. The chain links TRBV29-1 to TRBJ1-1; TRBD1 matches 7 bases. CDR1 is SQVTM, CDR2 ANQGSEA, per germline. The CDR3 contains 12 residues. With 6 bases clipped from V and 10 bases from J, the junction kept 11 bases outside the gene matches. In DNA form, the CDR3 reads TGCAGCGTGCGACCACAGGGGCGCGGAGCTTTCTTT. It translates to CSVRPQGRGAFF.

This clonotype was detected ten times or more. The chain uses TRBV7-2 and TRBJ2-7, with 9 bases lining up with TRBD1. This CDR3 has 15 amino acids. Per germline, CDR1 SGHTA and CDR2 FQGNSA. The ends lost 5 bases at V and 2 bases at J; junction bases unmatched: 7. The DNA of the CDR3 is TGTGCCAGCAGCCCTGGGACAGGGATGACCTACGAGCAGTACTTC. Amino acids: CASSPGTGMTYEQYF.

The table lists this clonotype with many counts. The genes are TRBV5-1 and TRBJ2-7; 9 nucleotides align to TRBD1. Germline V gives CDR1 SGHRS, CDR2 YFSETQ. V was clipped by 2 bases and J by 2 bases; unmatched bases: 2. The CDR3 loop spans 14 amino acids. CDR3 in amino acids: CASSFGTGTYEQYF. DNA of the CDR3: TGCGCCAGCAGCTTCGGGACAGGGACCTACGAGCAGTACTTC.

In its sample, this clonotype was seen many times. As DNA, the CDR3 is TGCGCCAGCAGCAGCGGGGACCGGGACAGAAACGAGCAGTACTTC. This encodes CASSSGDRDRNEQYF. The chain couples TRBV5-1 to TRBJ2-7; D possibly matches TRBD1 or TRBD2 (7 bases each). In germline, CDR1 is SGHRS, CDR2 YFSETQ. V was shortened by 4 bases and J by 5 bases, with 19 bases between the two germline ends. This CDR3 spans 15 amino acids.

This clonotype was found many times. The CDR3 sequence is CSARGLAGGSEYEQYF. The CDR3 nucleotides are TGCAGTGCTAGGGGACTAGCGGGAGGGTCCGAATACGAGCAGTACTTC. The rearrangement uses TRBV20-1 and TRBJ2-7, with 16 bases matching TRBD2. Germline V lookup: CDR1 DFQATT, CDR2 SNEGSKA (reference sequence). V gave up 3 bases and J gave up 4 bases; unmatched junction bases: 6. The length of the CDR3 is 16 residues.

This clonotype was picked up many times. The CDR3 here is CASSLGPGANYGYTF. The CDR3 DNA reads as TGTGCCAGCAGCTTAGGACCTGGGGCTAACTATGGCTACACCTTC. The chain recombines TRBV7-2 with TRBJ1-2; D unresolved. The CDR3 extends over 15 amino acids. V was clipped by 1 base and J by 0 bases, with 9 bases between them. Germline assignment: CDR1 SGHTA and CDR2 FQGNSA.

The chain employs TRBV11-2 and TRBJ1-3; TRBD1 agrees at 10 bases. The CDR3 spans 13 residues. CDR1 and CDR2 (germline): SGHAT, FQNNGV. V trimming: 5 bases; J trimming: 8 bases; junction bases outside the gene matches: 3. The DNA of the CDR3 is TGTGCCAGCAGCCGGGACAGGGGTTACACCATATATTTT. It codes for CASSRDRGYTIYF. Using reference TRBV11-2 and TRBJ1-3 for the parts outside the CDR3, the full variable domain is EAGVAQSPRYKIIEKRQSVAFWCNPISGHATLYWYQQILGQGPKLLIQFQNNGVVDDSQLPKDRFSAERLKGVDSTLKIQPAKLEDSAVYLCASSRDRGYTIYFGEGSWLTVV.

This clonotype occurred many times. The rearrangement links TRBV14 to TRBJ1-1; possibly TRBD1 for D (5 bases). Deletions cut 1 base from V and 0 bases from J, with 9 bases between. CDR1 and CDR2 (germline): SGHDN, FVKESK. The CDR3 is made up of 15 amino acids. CDR3 sequence: CASSQGHRMNTEAFF. CDR3 coding DNA: TGTGCCAGCAGCCAAGGCCACAGGATGAACACTGAAGCTTTCTTT.

This clonotype came up many times. This sequence joins TRBV7-3 and TRBJ2-5; D is uncertain. The CDR3 extends over 14 amino acids. V lost 2 bases, J lost 0 bases, and 7 bases lay in between. The germline V gene encodes CDR1 SGHTA and CDR2 FQGTGA. CDR3 nucleotide sequence: TGTGCCAGCAGCTTAGACCCCAACCAAGAGACCCAGTACTTC. This gives the protein CASSLDPNQETQYF.